This T cell receptor beta chain is drawn from a study of Ad26.COV2.S vaccination and SARS-CoV-2 variants. As for the study in general: The donor participated in the COV1001 trial, in its Ad26.COV2.S arm. Each vaccinee took Ad26.COV2.S intramuscularly, once or twice 56 days apart. Study observations and caveats: The analyses of TCR breadth and depth may have understated the size of total T cell responses.

Sequencing was performed with immunoSEQ multiplex PCR; in TCRdb, only in-frame clones are kept and a portion is missing. This repertoire shows around 350,000 clones, approximately 84% found once; its top ten account for 3% to 4%. Germline-derived CDR1 and CDR2 are LGHDT and YNNKEL (reference sequence). V dropped 5 bases and J dropped 8 bases, with 14 bases sitting between them. This CDR3 has 13 residues. This clone was seen a single time. No antigen is known for it. Treatment of the sample: 15 to 20 received Ad26.COV2.S at low or high dose, single or two shots; a few received placebo; per-sample allocation not given. At day 63 after the first vaccine or placebo injection, samples were drawn.

V and J are TRBV3-1 (or the pseudogene TRBV3-2) and TRBJ2-3; tentative D call: TRBD2 (5 bases). The sample consisted of peripheral blood, taken in a trial of Ad26.COV2.S vaccine versus placebo. This clonotype originated in a person aged 18-60 years who received the Ad26.COV2.S COVID-19 vaccine or a placebo. The CDR3 DNA reads TGTGCCAGCAGCACAAAGGTCGGGATTACGCAGTATTTT. Residues: CASSTKVGITQYF.